This T cell receptor (beta chain) was retrieved from a study of response to subunit inactivated influenza vaccine. Germline assignment: CDR1 LGHNA and CDR2 YSLEER. The CDR3 spans 13 residues. Trimming shortened V by 1 base and J by 6 bases, and 10 bases separated the two germline ends. Overall study results and limits: Authors suggested few new T cells are recruited by each seasonal influenza vaccination.

There are many counts of this clonotype. Its specificity is not known. MiXCR was run by TCRdb on the RT-PCR reads, yielding one entry per CDR3 protein. The repertoire consists of approximately 530,000 distinct CDR3 sequences, with about 8% occurring once and the leading ten covering 13%. Sequenced material: PBMCs from blood, taken 23 to 25 months after vaccination. J is TRBJ2-7 and V is TRBV4-3; D not certain. The clonotype was recovered from a man between 50 and 75 years old who received an inactivated influenza vaccine. The CDR3 bases are TGCGCCAGCAGCCAAGGTTTAAGCGTCGAGCAGTACTTC. Amino acid sequence: CASSQGLSVEQYF.